A selection of T cell receptor beta chains follows, all from one sample in a study of cytomegalovirus exposure and HLA in healthy donors. Only in-frame clones appear in the TCRdb table, and some are missing; sequencing was by immunoSEQ multiplex PCR. The sample table sets out over 100,000 clones. The sample consisted of PBMCs. The receptors derive from a woman in her forties in good health and CMV-seropositive. Both conserved end residues are trimmed from each CDR3. D genes are given only for firm matches.

d_call: .; v_call: TRBV5-1; j_call: TRBJ1-1; cdr3_aa: ASQEGMNTEAF
d_call: TRBD1; v_call: TRBV10-3; j_call: TRBJ1-3; cdr3_aa: AIRPGTGENTIY
d_call: .; v_call: TRBV9; j_call: TRBJ2-7; cdr3_aa: ASSLRAGLTYEQY
d_call: TRBD1; v_call: TRBV6-5; j_call: TRBJ1-1; cdr3_aa: ASSRQGWTTEAS
d_call: TRBD1; v_call: TRBV5-6; j_call: TRBJ2-3; cdr3_aa: ASSSGTGGDTQY
d_call: .; v_call: TRBV18; j_call: TRBJ2-1; cdr3_aa: ASSPTINEQF
d_call: .; v_call: TRBV21-1; j_call: TRBJ1-5; cdr3_aa: ASSHPHINRGDNQPQH
d_call: .; v_call: TRBV15; j_call: TRBJ1-1; cdr3_aa: ATSRAPTLNTEAF
d_call: TRBD2; v_call: TRBV9; j_call: TRBJ2-5; cdr3_aa: ASSVRAGQETQY
d_call: .; v_call: TRBV7-8; j_call: TRBJ1-2; cdr3_aa: ASNTEGVSNYGYT
d_call: .; v_call: TRBV19; j_call: TRBJ2-7; cdr3_aa: ASSISSSSYEQY
d_call: .; v_call: TRBV5-5; j_call: TRBJ2-7; cdr3_aa: ASSLDTGPYEQY
d_call: .; v_call: TRBV11-1; j_call: TRBJ2-7; cdr3_aa: ASSPNRDEQY
d_call: .; v_call: TRBV6-5; j_call: TRBJ2-7; cdr3_aa: ASSYSGGLSSYEQY
d_call: TRBD1; v_call: TRBV27; j_call: TRBJ2-3; cdr3_aa: ASNRQGTDTQY
d_call: .; v_call: TRBV28; j_call: TRBJ1-4; cdr3_aa: ASSLTDRDEKLF
d_call: .; v_call: TRBV28; j_call: TRBJ1-2; cdr3_aa: ASSLRVLRGRNYGYT
d_call: .; v_call: TRBV27; j_call: TRBJ1-2; cdr3_aa: ASMLAIANYGYT
d_call: .; v_call: TRBV2; j_call: TRBJ2-5; cdr3_aa: ASRQGVSQETQY
d_call: .; v_call: TRBV6-6; j_call: TRBJ2-2; cdr3_aa: ASRQGQTTGELF
d_call: .; v_call: TRBV4-1; j_call: TRBJ1-4; cdr3_aa: ASSHVQAQYNEKLF
d_call: .; v_call: TRBV15; j_call: TRBJ1-5; cdr3_aa: ATSRALQGWANQPQH
d_call: .; v_call: TRBV19; j_call: TRBJ2-7; cdr3_aa: ASSIAGAEQY
d_call: TRBD2; v_call: TRBV7-3; j_call: TRBJ2-2; cdr3_aa: ASSPGGVAAGELF
d_call: .; v_call: TRBV27; j_call: TRBJ1-1; cdr3_aa: ASSLGGDTEAF
d_call: .; v_call: TRBV18; j_call: TRBJ1-5; cdr3_aa: ASSPDGSGQPQH
d_call: TRBD1; v_call: TRBV28; j_call: TRBJ1-2; cdr3_aa: ASSPGGSNYGYT
d_call: .; v_call: TRBV28; j_call: TRBJ1-5; cdr3_aa: ASSLGGLGNQPQH
d_call: TRBD1; v_call: TRBV27; j_call: TRBJ2-1; cdr3_aa: ASSSGGSYNEQF
d_call: .; v_call: TRBV7-8; j_call: .; cdr3_aa: ASSHLSMPYEQY
d_call: TRBD2; v_call: TRBV19; j_call: TRBJ2-1; cdr3_aa: ASRSMAGVNEQF
d_call: TRBD2; v_call: TRBV7-7; j_call: TRBJ2-1; cdr3_aa: ASSLDAGGGDEQF
d_call: .; v_call: TRBV9; j_call: .; cdr3_aa: ASSASGVARSYEQY
d_call: .; v_call: TRBV6-1; j_call: TRBJ1-5; cdr3_aa: ASRSESVSNQPQH
d_call: TRBD2; v_call: TRBV9; j_call: TRBJ2-1; cdr3_aa: ASSGAGGLDEQF
d_call: TRBD1; v_call: TRBV7-8; j_call: TRBJ1-5; cdr3_aa: ASSLVGETGGVNQPQH
d_call: .; v_call: TRBV19; j_call: TRBJ2-1; cdr3_aa: ASSRSPAGPYNEQF
d_call: .; v_call: TRBV5-5; j_call: TRBJ1-2; cdr3_aa: ASSLGPNYGYT
d_call: .; v_call: TRBV4-3; j_call: TRBJ1-2; cdr3_aa: ASSMGGIYGYT
d_call: TRBD1; v_call: TRBV11-2; j_call: TRBJ1-5; cdr3_aa: ASSQTGSSNQPQH
d_call: TRBD2; v_call: TRBV7-7; j_call: TRBJ2-3; cdr3_aa: ASRRGLAVTDTQY
d_call: TRBD2; v_call: TRBV30; j_call: TRBJ2-3; cdr3_aa: AWSAGGDTQY
d_call: TRBD1; v_call: TRBV25-1; j_call: TRBJ1-1; cdr3_aa: ASSEYGDRATEAF
d_call: .; v_call: TRBV7-7; j_call: TRBJ2-2; cdr3_aa: ASSLDRNTGELF
d_call: .; v_call: TRBV7-2; j_call: TRBJ2-7; cdr3_aa: ASSFGAGGQY
d_call: .; v_call: TRBV28; j_call: TRBJ1-2; cdr3_aa: ASTVGPLGHGYT
d_call: TRBD1; v_call: TRBV6-5; j_call: TRBJ2-7; cdr3_aa: ASSFDRGPYEQY
d_call: .; v_call: TRBV6-6; j_call: TRBJ2-3; cdr3_aa: ASSPPGEDTQY